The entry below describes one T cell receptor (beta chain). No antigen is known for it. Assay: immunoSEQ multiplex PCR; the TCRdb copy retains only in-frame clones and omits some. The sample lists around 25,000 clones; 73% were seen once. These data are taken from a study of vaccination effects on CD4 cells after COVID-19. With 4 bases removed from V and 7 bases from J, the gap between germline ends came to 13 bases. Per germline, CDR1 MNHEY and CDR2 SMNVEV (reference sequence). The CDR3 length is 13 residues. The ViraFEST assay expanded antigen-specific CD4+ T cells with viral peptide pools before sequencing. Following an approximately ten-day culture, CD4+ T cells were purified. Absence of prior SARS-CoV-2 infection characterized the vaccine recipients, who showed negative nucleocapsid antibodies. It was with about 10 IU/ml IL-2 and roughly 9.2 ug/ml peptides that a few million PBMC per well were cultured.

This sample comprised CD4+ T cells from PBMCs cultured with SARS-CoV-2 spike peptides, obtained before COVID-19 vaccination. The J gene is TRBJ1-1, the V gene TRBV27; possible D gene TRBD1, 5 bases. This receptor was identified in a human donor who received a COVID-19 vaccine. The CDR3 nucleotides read TGTGCCAGCAGTTCGTCCAGGGTTGTTGAAGCTTTCTTT. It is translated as CASSSSRVVEAFF.